This T cell receptor beta chain was recorded in a study of blood T cells in healthy people across ages. PCR was performed a second time for about 7 to 11 cycles using a sample-barcoded 5' primer and a J-beta primer mix. TCRdb called the 5' RACE reads again in MiXCR, with one record for every CDR3 protein. The table records approximately 960,000 distinct CDR3 sequences, almost 30% of them present only once. Study-wide findings and caveats: A roughly linear age-dependent decrease characterized TCR beta diversity per million T cells. Donors of long life had a larger count of naive CD4+ cells and greater diversity than aged donors. As naive T cell percentage varied, TCR beta diversity correlated strongly with it.

This CDR3 comprises 14 residues. CDR1 and CDR2 (germline): SGHVS, FNYEAQ. J lost 8 bases, V lost 1 base, and 6 bases had no gene match. In this sample, this clonotype turned up a few times. As yet, its antigen is unknown. The same data also went into a second study, on T cells of mothers and their children.

Sequencing used blood. The V call is TRBV7-6, the J call TRBJ1-2, with 8 positions matching TRBD1. The sequence derives from a woman aged 40 to 50 in good health. CDR3 in DNA: TGTGCCAGCAGCTTAGGGACAGGGATGGGAGGCTACACCTTC. Residues: CASSLGTGMGGYTF.